The source of this TCR beta chain is a study of T cells in Graves' hyperthyroidism and ophthalmopathy. This clonotype was recorded at least ten times. Its antigen is unidentified. The study excluded patients with uncontrolled infection, other autoimmune disease, pregnancy or lactation. 8.5 to 10 ml of fresh peripheral blood supplied the PBMCs. The CDR3 regions of TCR beta were amplified from RNA transcripts. First-round RT-PCR with HTBI primers amplified the TCR CDR3 region. TCRdb called the multiplex PCR reads again in MiXCR, with one record for every CDR3 protein. The profile covers under 800,000 distinct CDR3 sequences, with 11% to 15% appearing a single time and roughly a tenth taken by the ten largest. V gave up 6 bases and J gave up 1 base; unmatched junction bases: 7. The CDR3 consists of 16 residues. Germline V CDR1 and CDR2: MDHEN, SYDVKM. Study-level points and caveats: Blood also held most thyroid clonotypes expanded beyond 0.001.

The chain recombines TRBV28 with TRBJ2-3, with TRBD2 matching 10 bases. The source material was blood. The source is a woman aged 18 to 35 with Graves' hyperthyroidism. CDR3 protein: CASSPSGRGGTDTQYF. CDR3 DNA: TGTGCCAGCAGCCCGAGCGGGAGGGGGGGCACAGATACGCAGTATTTT. The whole variable domain, remainder taken from reference TRBV28 and TRBJ2-3, is DVKVTQSSRYLVKRTGEKVFLECVQDMDHENMFWYRQDPGLGLRLIYFSYDVKMKEKGDIPEGYSVSREKKERFSLILESASTNQTSMYLCASSPSGRGGTDTQYFGPGTRLTVL.